This TCR beta chain was documented in a study of blood T cell repertoires in COVID-19. The wider study: There were acute and convalescent COVID-19 samples, and they came from the United States, Italy and Spain. The analysed material was cDNA or gDNA that came from T cells, B-cell-depleted T cells, or PBMCs.

The protocol was immunoSEQ multiplex PCR, while the TCRdb copy is restricted to in-frame clones and leaves out a portion. The sample has about 440,000 clones, 90% seen once. The CDR3 covers 15 residues. Germline CDR1 and CDR2: MDHEN and SYDVKM. Trimming took 5 bases from V and 6 from J; bases not matched to a gene: 6. Participants were aged about 18 to 95 years, lived in under 30 US areas, and enrolled virtually. Donors in Cohort 3 who had recovered were those with two negative PCRs, healthcare professional clearance, or resolution of their symptoms. As to this clone: The sample holds other DNA sequences that translate to the same CDR3.

The TCR originated in a man aged 18 to 30 who had recovered from COVID-19. The chain joins TRBV28 to TRBJ1-4; 10 positions match TRBD1. Sequencing was performed on PBMCs or T cells enriched from blood (not recorded which). The CDR3 sequence: CASSLSGTGDEKLFF. For the CDR3, the DNA is TGTGCCAGCAGTCTTTCCGGGACAGGGGATGAAAAACTGTTTTTT.